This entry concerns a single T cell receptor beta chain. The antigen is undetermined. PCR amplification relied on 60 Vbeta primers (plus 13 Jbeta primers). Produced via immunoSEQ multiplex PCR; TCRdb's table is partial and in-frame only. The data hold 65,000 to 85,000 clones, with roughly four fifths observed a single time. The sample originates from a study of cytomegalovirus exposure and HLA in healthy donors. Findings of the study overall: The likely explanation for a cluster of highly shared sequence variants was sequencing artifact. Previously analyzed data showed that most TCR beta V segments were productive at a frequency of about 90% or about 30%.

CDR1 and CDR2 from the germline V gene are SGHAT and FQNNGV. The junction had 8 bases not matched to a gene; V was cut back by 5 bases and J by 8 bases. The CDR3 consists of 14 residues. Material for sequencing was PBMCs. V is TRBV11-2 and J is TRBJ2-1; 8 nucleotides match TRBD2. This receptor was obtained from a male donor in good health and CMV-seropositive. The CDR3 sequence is CASSPGTRGHEQFF. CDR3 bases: TGTGCCAGCAGCCCTGGGACTAGAGGCCATGAGCAGTTCTTC. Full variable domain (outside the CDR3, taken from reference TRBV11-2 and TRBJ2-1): EAGVAQSPRYKIIEKRQSVAFWCNPISGHATLYWYQQILGQGPKLLIQFQNNGVVDDSQLPKDRFSAERLKGVDSTLKIQPAKLEDSAVYLCASSPGTRGHEQFFGPGTRLTVL.